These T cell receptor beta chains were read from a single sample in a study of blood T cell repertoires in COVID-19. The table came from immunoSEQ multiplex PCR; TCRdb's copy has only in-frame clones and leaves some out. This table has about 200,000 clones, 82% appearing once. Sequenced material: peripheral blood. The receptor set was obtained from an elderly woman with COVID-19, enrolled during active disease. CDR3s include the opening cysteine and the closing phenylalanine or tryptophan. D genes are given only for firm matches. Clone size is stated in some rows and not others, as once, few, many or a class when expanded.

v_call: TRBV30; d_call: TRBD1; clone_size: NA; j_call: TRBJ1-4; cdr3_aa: CAWGQGRGEKLFF; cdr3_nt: TGTGCCTGGGGACAGGGCCGAGGTGAAAAACTGTTTTTT
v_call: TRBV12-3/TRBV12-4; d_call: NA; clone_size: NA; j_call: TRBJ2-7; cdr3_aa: CASSSSYEQYF; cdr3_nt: TGTGCCAGCAGTTCTTCCTACGAGCAGTACTTC
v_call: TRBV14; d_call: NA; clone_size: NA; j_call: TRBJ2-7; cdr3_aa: CASSQGTPQYF; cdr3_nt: TGTGCCAGCAGCCAAGGGACACCGCAGTACTTC
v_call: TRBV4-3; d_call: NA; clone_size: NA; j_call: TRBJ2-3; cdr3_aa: CASSHENSGWDTQYF; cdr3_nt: TGCGCCAGCAGCCACGAAAATTCAGGTTGGGATACGCAGTATTTT
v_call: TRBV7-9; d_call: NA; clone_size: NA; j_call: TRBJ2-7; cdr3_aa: CASSYKGSSYEQYF; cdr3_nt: TGTGCCAGCAGCTATAAGGGGTCCTCCTACGAGCAGTACTTC
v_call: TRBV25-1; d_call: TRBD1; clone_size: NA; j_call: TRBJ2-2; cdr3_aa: CASSVHTGGTGELFF; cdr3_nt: TGTGCCAGCAGTGTGCATACAGGGGGTACCGGGGAGCTGTTTTTT
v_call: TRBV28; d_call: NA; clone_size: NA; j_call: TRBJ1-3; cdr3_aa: CASSSPGHPGSGNTIYF; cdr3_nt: TGTGCCAGCTCCAGTCCGGGACACCCAGGATCTGGAAACACCATATATTTT
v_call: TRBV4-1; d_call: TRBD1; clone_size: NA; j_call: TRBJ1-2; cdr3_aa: CASSQGGRGQGHGYTF; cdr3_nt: TGCGCCAGCAGCCAAGGGGGCAGGGGACAGGGACATGGCTACACCTTC
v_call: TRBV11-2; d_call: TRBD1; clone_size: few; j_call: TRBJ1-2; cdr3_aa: CASSFGTGFLYGYTF; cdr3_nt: TGTGCCAGCAGCTTCGGGACAGGTTTTCTCTATGGCTACACCTTC
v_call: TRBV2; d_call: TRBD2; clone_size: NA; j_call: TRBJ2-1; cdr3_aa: CASRHRTSGGAVDEQFF; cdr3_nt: TGTGCCAGCAGGCATAGGACTAGCGGGGGGGCAGTCGATGAGCAGTTCTTC
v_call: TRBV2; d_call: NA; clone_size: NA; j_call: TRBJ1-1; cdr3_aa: CASRGVAMNTEAFF; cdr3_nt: TGTGCCAGCCGAGGAGTGGCAATGAACACTGAAGCTTTCTTT
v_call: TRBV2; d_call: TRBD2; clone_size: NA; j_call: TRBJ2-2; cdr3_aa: CASSVLAGNTGELFF; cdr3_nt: TGTGCCAGCAGTGTCCTAGCGGGGAACACCGGGGAGCTGTTTTTT
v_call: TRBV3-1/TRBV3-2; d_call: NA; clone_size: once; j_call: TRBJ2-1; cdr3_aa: CASSPIRGSYNEQFF; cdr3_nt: TGTGCCAGCAGCCCCATAAGGGGCTCCTACAATGAGCAGTTCTTC
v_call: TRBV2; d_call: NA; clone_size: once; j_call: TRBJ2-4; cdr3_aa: CASSPGSIQYF; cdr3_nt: TGTGCCAGCAGTCCGGGAAGCATTCAGTACTTC
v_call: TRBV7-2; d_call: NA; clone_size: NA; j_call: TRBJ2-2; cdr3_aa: CASSLARASANTGELFF; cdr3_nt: TGTGCCAGCAGCTTAGCGCGGGCGAGCGCGAACACCGGGGAGCTGTTTTTT
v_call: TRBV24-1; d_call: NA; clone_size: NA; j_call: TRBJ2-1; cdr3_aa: CATSDFSDEQFF; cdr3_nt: TGTGCCACCAGTGATTTTTCAGATGAGCAGTTCTTC
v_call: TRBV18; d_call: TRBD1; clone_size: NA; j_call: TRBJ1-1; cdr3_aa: CASSPGQGPIAFF; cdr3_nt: TGTGCCAGCTCACCGGGACAGGGACCGATAGCTTTCTTT
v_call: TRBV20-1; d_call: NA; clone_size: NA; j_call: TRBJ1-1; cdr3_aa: CSARVAGRAFF; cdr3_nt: TGCAGTGCTAGAGTGGCGGGTAGAGCTTTCTTT
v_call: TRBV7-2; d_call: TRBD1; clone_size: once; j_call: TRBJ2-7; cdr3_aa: CASSLVGQPYYEQYF; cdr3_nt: TGTGCCAGCAGCTTAGTGGGACAGCCCTACTACGAGCAGTACTTC
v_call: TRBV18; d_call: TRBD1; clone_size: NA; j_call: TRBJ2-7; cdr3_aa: CASSPLAAGGSYEQYF; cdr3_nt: TGTGCCAGCTCACCACTGGCGGCAGGGGGCTCCTACGAGCAGTACTTC
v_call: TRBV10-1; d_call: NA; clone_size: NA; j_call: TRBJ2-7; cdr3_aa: CASSESRVLSEQYF; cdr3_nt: TGCGCCAGCAGTGAGTCCCGGGTTCTGAGCGAGCAGTACTTC
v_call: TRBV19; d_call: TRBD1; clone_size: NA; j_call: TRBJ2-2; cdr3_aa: CASRSAGTGGTGELFF; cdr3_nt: TGTGCCAGTAGGTCTGCCGGGACAGGGGGCACCGGGGAGCTGTTTTTT
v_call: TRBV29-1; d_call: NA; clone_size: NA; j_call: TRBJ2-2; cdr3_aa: CSVARQGRERLFF; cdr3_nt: TGCAGCGTTGCTAGACAGGGGCGGGAGAGGCTGTTTTTT
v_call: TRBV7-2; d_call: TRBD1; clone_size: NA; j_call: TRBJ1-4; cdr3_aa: CASAQGVNEKLFF; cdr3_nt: TGTGCCAGCGCCCAGGGGGTAAATGAAAAACTGTTTTTT
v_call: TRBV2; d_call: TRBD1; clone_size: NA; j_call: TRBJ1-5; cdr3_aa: CASSVSGQAKQPQHF; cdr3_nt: TGTGCCAGCAGCGTATCGGGACAGGCTAAGCAGCCCCAGCATTTT
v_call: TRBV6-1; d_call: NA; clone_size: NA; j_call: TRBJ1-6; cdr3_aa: CASSETTQGSRTSPLHF; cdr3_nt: TGTGCCAGCAGTGAAACTACGCAGGGCTCCCGTACCTCACCCCTCCACTTT
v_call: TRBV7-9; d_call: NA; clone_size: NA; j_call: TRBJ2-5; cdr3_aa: CASYRDNQETQYF; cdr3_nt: TGTGCCAGTTACCGGGACAATCAAGAGACCCAGTACTTC
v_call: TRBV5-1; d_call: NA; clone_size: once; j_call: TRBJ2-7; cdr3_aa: CASSLGGGSSYEQYF; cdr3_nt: TGCGCCAGCAGCTTGGGGGGCGGTAGCTCCTACGAGCAGTACTTC
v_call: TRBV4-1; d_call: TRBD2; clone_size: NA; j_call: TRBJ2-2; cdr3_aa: CASSQNSGRAPGELFF; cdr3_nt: TGCGCCAGCAGCCAAAACAGCGGGAGGGCCCCCGGGGAGCTGTTTTTT
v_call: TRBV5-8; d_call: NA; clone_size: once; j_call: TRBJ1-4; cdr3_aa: CASSLTGINEKLFF; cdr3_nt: TGTGCCAGCAGCTTGACAGGGATAAATGAAAAACTGTTTTTT
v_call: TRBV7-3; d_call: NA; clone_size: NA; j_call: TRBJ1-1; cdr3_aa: CASSLGGASTEAFF; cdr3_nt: TGTGCCAGCAGCTTAGGGGGCGCGAGCACTGAAGCTTTCTTT
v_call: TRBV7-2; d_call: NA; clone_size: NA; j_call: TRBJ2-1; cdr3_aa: CASSFIAGEQFF; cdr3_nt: TGTGCCAGCAGCTTTATAGCCGGCGAGCAGTTCTTC